The T cell receptor beta chain under discussion was sequenced for a study of cytomegalovirus exposure and HLA in healthy donors. General study findings and limits: The study put 150 to 200 TCR beta chains on its list as cytomegalovirus-associated. In a later analysis, specific HLA alleles were associated with 15,000 to 20,000 TCR beta sequences at a 0.05 false discovery rate.

Trimming took off 1 base at V and 4 bases at J, with 11 bases between the two ends. The CDR3 runs to 15 residues. Germline V lookup: CDR1 SGHRS, CDR2 YFSETQ. 13 Jbeta primers and 60 Vbeta primers were used for the PCR. Data came from immunoSEQ multiplex PCR; TCRdb stores just in-frame clones and leaves some out. Among some 90,000 clones listed, roughly 73% were seen once. As for this clone: What it binds is unknown.

The sample taken for sequencing was PBMCs. This sequence joins TRBV5-1 and TRBJ1-4; D not resolved. The clonotype originates from a male donor in good health and CMV-seropositive. The CDR3 spells CASSLFGGDNEKLFF. The CDR3 coding sequence is TGCGCCAGCAGCTTGTTCGGCGGAGATAATGAAAAACTGTTTTTT.